This entry describes one TCR beta chain. Its antigen is unidentified. The data derive from a study of early T cells in non-severe SARS-CoV-2 infection. Broader study findings: There was a bias toward anti-spike CD8 responses in VDJdb matching, which missed private and CD4 specificities.

The junction had 15 bases not matched to a gene; V was cut back by 5 bases and J by 7 bases. The length of the CDR3 is 17 residues. The germline V gene has CDR1 LNHDA and CDR2 SQIVND (reference sequence). Each CDR3 protein is one row after TCRdb ran MiXCR on the 5' RACE reads. Found here are 55,000 to 80,000 distinct CDR3 sequences, approximately 10% of them singletons; the top ten hold about 5.8%. This sequence was found in an adult who was a healthcare worker with PCR-confirmed SARS-CoV-2 infection or an uninfected control (not recorded which). This chain links TRBV19 with TRBJ2-4, with 9 bases matching TRBD2. This material consisted of whole blood, taken at baseline. CDR3 region: CASSHPLAGTKRNIQYF. The CDR3 DNA sequence: TGTGCCAGTAGTCACCCACTAGCGGGCACTAAGCGGAACATTCAGTACTTC.